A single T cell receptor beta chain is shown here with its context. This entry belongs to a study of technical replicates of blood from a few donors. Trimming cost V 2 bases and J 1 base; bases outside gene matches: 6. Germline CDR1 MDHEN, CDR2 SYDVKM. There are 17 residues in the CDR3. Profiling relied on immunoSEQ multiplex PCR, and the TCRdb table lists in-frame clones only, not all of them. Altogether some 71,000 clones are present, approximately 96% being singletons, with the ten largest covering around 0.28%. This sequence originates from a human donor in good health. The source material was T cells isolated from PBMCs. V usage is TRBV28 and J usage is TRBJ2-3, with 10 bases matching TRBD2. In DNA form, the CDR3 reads TGTGCCAGCAGTTTACAAACTCTAGCGGGAGGCACAGATACGCAGTATTTT. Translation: CASSLQTLAGGTDTQYF.